This T cell receptor beta chain is from a study of identical twins. Study observations and caveats: With abundant cord blood beta clonotypes, insertions were fewer; memory repertoires showed no such pattern.

The CDR3 is 16 residues long. The germline V gene encodes CDR1 LNHNV and CDR2 YYDKDF (reference sequence). The V end lost 0 bases, the J end lost 1 base, and 10 bases lay between the germline ends. TCRdb recomputed calls from the 5' RACE reads with MiXCR, one row per CDR3 protein. The top ten clones hold less than 45% of a sample with about 200,000 distinct CDR3 sequences, around 15% of them seen once. This clonotype has only a few counts. Its antigen is not known. The same specimen was also included in a second study, on T cells expressing NK-cell markers.

The material sequenced was CD8+ T cells sorted from blood. This TCR derives from a woman younger than 30 in good health. The genes are TRBV15 and TRBJ2-4; D may be TRBD1 or TRBD2 (5 bases each). CDR3 protein: CATSRDLGEAKNIQYF. The CDR3 DNA sequence: TGTGCCACCAGCAGAGATCTGGGGGAGGCCAAAAACATTCAGTACTTC.